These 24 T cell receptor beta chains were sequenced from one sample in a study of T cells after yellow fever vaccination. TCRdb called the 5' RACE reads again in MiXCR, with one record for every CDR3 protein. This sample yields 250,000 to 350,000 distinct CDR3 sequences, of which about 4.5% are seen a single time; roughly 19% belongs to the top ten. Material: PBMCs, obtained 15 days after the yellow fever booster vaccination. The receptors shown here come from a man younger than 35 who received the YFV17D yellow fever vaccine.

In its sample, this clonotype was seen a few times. The CDR3 protein is CASSYRQGGIYEAFF. Here the CDR3 DNA reads TGTGCCAGCAGTTACAGACAGGGAGGGATTTATGAAGCTTTCTTT. The rearrangement links TRBV6-5 to TRBJ1-1; 7 bases map to TRBD1. The length of the CDR3 is 15 residues. With V trimmed by 2 bases and J by 7 bases, 10 bases remained unmatched. Germline V gene sequence: CDR1 MNHEY, CDR2 SVGAGI.

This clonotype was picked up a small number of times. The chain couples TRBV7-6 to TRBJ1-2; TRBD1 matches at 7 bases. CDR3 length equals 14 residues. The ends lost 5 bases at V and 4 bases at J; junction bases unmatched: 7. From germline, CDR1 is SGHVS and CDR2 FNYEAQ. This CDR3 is CASSARQGFYGYTF. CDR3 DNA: TGTGCCAGCAGCGCCCGACAGGGTTTCTATGGCTACACCTTC.

The CDR3 nucleotides are TGCGCCAGCAGCCAACTGGGGGGTATGAACTATGGCTACACCTTC. Translation: CASSQLGGMNYGYTF. The V gene is TRBV4-3, the J gene TRBJ1-2; a weak D match, TRBD1 (5 bases). The CDR3 length is 15 residues. V was shortened by 2 bases and J by 2 bases, with 12 bases between the two germline ends. CDR1 and CDR2 (germline): LGHNA, YSLEER.

CDR3 bases: TGCGCCAGCAGACATACCGGGACTAGGACCGGGGAGCTGTTTTTT. Translation: CASRHTGTRTGELFF. The chain links TRBV4-3 to TRBJ2-2; 8 bases match TRBD2. The V segment lost 6 bases and the J segment 5 bases; nucleotides outside the gene matches: 8. Germline CDR1 reads LGHNA; CDR2 reads YSLEER. The CDR3 contains 15 residues.

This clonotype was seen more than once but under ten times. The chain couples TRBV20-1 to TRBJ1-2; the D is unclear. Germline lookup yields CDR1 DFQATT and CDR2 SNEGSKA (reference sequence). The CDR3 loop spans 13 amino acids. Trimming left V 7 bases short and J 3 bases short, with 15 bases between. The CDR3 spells CSVVQAGDYGYTF. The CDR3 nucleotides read TGCAGTGTAGTCCAGGCAGGAGACTATGGCTACACCTTC.

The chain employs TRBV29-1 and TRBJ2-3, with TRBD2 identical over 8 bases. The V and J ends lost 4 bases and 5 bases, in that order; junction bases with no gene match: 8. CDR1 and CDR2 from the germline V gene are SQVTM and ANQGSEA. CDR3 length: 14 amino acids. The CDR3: CSVGGRGEIDTQYF. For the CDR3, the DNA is TGCAGCGTTGGGGGGCGGGGGGAGATAGATACGCAGTATTTT.

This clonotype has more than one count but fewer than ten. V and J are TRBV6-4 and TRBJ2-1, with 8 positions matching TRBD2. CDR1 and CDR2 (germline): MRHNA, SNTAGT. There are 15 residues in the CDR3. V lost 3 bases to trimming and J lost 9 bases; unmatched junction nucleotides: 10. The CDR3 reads CASSEDVAGSSEQFF. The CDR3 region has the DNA TGTGCCAGCAGTGAAGATGTAGCGGGGTCGAGTGAGCAGTTCTTC.

This CDR3 reads CASRSEGADTEAFF. The CDR3 coding sequence is TGTGCCAGCAGATCTGAGGGAGCGGACACTGAAGCTTTCTTT. This chain links TRBV12-3 or TRBV12-4 with TRBJ1-1; no reliable D call. Between the trimmed V and J ends, which lost 6 bases and 3 bases, there was a span of 14 bases. The CDR3 sequence is 14 residues long.

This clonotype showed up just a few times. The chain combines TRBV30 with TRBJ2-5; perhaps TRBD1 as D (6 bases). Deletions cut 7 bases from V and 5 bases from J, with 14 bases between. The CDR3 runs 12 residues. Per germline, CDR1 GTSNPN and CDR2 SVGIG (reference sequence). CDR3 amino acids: CASKQGSETQYF. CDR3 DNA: TGTGCCTCGAAACAGGGAAGCGAGACCCAGTACTTC.

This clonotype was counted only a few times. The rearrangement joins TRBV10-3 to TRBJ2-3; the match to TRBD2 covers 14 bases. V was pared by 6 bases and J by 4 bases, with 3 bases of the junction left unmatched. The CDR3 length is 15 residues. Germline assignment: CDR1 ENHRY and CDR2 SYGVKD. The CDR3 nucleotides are TGTGCCATCAGGACTAGCGGGGGGGCCGCAGATACGCAGTATTTT. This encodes CAIRTSGGAADTQYF.

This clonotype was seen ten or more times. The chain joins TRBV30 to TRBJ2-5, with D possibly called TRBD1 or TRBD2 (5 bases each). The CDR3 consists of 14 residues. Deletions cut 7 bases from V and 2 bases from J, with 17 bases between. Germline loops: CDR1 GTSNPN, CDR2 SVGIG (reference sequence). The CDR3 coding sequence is TGTGCCTTAACCCTGTTGTGGGGGCAAGAGACCCAGTACTTC. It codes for CALTLLWGQETQYF.

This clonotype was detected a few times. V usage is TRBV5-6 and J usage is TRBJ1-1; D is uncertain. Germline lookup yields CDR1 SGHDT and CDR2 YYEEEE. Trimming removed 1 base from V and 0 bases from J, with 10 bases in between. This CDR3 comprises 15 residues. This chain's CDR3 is CASSLLGRMNTEAFF. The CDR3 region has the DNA TGTGCCAGCAGCTTGTTAGGTCGGATGAACACTGAAGCTTTCTTT.

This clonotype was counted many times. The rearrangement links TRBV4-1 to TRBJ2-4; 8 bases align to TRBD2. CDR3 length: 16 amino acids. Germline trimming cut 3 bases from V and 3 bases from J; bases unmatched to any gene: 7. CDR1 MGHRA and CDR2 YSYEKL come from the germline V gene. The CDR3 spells CASSHPGGIGKNIQYF. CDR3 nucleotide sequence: TGCGCCAGCAGCCACCCGGGGGGGATTGGCAAAAACATTCAGTACTTC.

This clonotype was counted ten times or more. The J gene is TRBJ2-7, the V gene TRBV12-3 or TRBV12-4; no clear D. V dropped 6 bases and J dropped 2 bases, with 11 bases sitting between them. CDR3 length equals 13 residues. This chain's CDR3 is CASRELGTYEQYF. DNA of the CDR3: TGTGCCAGCAGGGAGCTCGGAACCTACGAGCAGTACTTC.

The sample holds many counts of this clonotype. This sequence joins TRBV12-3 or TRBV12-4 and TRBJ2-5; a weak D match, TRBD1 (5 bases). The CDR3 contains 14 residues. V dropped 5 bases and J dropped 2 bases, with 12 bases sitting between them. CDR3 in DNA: TGTGCCAGCAGTCAGGGTCGGGTTCAAGAGACCCAGTACTTC. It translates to CASSQGRVQETQYF.

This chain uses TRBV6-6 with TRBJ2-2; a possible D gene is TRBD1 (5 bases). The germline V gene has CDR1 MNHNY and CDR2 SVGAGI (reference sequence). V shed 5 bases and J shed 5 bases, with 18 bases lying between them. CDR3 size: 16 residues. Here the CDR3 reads CASSRFPTADTGELFF. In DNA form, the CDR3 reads TGTGCCAGCAGTCGCTTCCCGACAGCTGATACCGGGGAGCTGTTTTTT.

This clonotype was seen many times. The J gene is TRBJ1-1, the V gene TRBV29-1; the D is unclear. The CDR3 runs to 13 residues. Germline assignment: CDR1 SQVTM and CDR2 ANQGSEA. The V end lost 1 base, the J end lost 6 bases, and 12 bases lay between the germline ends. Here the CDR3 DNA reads TGCAGCGTTGAAGTAAAGGGCGACCCTGAAGCTTTCTTT. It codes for CSVEVKGDPEAFF.

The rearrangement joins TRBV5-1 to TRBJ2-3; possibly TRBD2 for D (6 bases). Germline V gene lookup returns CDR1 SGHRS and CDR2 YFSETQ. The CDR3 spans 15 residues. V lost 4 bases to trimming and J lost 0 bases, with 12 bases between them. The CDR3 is CASSGLSESTDTQYF. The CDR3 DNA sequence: TGCGCCAGCAGCGGACTAAGCGAGAGCACAGATACGCAGTATTTT.

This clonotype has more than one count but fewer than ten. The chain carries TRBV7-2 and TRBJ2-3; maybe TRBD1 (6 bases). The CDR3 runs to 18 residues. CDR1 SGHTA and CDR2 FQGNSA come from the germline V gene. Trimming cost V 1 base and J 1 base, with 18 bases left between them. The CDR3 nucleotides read TGTGCCAGCAGCTTAGGCAGGGGAGACCCCAGACGCACAGATACGCAGTATTTT. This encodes CASSLGRGDPRRTDTQYF. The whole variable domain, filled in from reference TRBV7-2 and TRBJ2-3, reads GAGVSQSPSNKVTEKGKDVELRCDPISGHTALYWYRQSLGQGLEFLIYFQGNSAPDKSGLPSDRFSAERTGGSVSTLTIQRTQQEDSAVYLCASSLGRGDPRRTDTQYFGPGTRLTVL.

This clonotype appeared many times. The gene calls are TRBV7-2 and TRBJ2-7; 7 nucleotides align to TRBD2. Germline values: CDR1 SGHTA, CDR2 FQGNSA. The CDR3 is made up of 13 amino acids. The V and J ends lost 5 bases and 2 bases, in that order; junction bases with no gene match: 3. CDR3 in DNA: TGTGCCAGCAGCCCTCGGGGGGCCTACGAGCAGTACGTC. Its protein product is CASSPRGAYEQYV.

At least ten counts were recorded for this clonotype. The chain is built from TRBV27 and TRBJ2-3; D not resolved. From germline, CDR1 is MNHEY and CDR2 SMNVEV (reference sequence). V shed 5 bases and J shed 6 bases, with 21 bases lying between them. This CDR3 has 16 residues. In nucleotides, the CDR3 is TGTGCCAGCAGTCCTGATGAGGCCTACTTCGAGGATACGCAGTATTTT. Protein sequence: CASSPDEAYFEDTQYF.

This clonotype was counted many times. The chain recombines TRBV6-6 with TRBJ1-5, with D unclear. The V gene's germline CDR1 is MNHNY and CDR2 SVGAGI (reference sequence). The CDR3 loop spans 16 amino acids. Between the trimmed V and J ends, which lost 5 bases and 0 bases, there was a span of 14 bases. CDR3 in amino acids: CASSQVAGNSNQPQHF. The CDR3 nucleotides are TGTGCCAGCAGTCAGGTCGCGGGGAATAGCAATCAGCCCCAGCATTTT.

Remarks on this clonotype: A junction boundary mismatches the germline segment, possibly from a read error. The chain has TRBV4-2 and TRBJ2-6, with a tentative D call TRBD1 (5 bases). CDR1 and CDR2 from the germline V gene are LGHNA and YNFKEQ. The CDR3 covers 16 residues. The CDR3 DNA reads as TGTGCCAGCAGCCAAGATGCGGCCTCTGGGGCCTACGTCCTGACTTTC. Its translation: CASSQDAASGAYVLTF.

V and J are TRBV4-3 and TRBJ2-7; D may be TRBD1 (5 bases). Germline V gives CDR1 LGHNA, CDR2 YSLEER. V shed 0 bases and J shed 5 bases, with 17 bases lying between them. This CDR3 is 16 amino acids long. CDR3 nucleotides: TGCGCCAGCAGCCAAGATTTTTACAGGCTGAATAACGAGCAGTACTTC. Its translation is CASSQDFYRLNNEQYF.